The 23 T cell receptor beta chains in this list originate from one sample, sequenced in a study of metastatic and nonmetastatic thyroid tumors. TCRdb used MiXCR to call clones anew from the PCR reads. The data contain approximately 17,000 clones, over 20% of them singletons. Patients were all untreated before their thyroid surgery. The sequencing sample was made of blood. All receptors come from a male donor with papillary thyroid cancer or a benign thyroid nodule (not recorded which). Some clones in this sample may be carry-over from other donors' samples.

The V gene is TRBV30, the J gene TRBJ1-5; the D gene is possibly TRBD1 (5 bases). V was cut by 5 bases and J by 0 bases, with 11 bases left in between. The CDR3 covers 14 residues. CDR1 GTSNPN and CDR2 SVGIG come from the germline V gene (reference sequence). CDR3 residues: CAWQTENSNQPQHF. DNA of the CDR3: TGTGCCTGGCAGACAGAAAATAGCAATCAGCCCCAGCATTTT.

This clone occurred a few times. This chain connects TRBV6-2 or TRBV6-3 to TRBJ2-3; tentatively, D is TRBD1 or TRBD2 (5 bases each). Germline V gene data show CDR1 as MNHEY and CDR2 as SVGEGT. V gave up 6 bases and J gave up 4 bases, with 14 bases separating them. The CDR3 has 14 amino acids. The DNA of the CDR3 is TGTGCCAGCAGAAGAGGGGTTGCCGCAGATACGCAGTATTTT. Translating it yields CASRRGVAADTQYF.

This clone showed up many times. This rearrangement joins TRBV29-1 to TRBJ2-5, with D perhaps matching TRBD2 (5 bases). CDR3 length: 12 residues. V lost 6 bases and J 5 bases, leaving 13 bases between the germline ends. From germline, CDR1 is SQVTM and CDR2 ANQGSEA. CDR3 in DNA: TGCAGCGTCCCGGGGTTTTTGGAGACCCAGTACTTC. Residues: CSVPGFLETQYF.

This clone has at least ten counts. The gene calls are TRBV27 and TRBJ2-7; 9 positions match TRBD1. V shed 5 bases, J shed 2 bases, and the junction held 4 bases outside the gene matches. There are 14 residues in the CDR3. Germline assignment: CDR1 MNHEY and CDR2 SMNVEV (reference sequence). The CDR3 coding sequence is TGTGCCAGCAGTCGGGACAGGGCGACCTACGAGCAGTACTTC. This encodes CASSRDRATYEQYF.

This clone was picked up a small number of times. The chain has TRBV10-1 and TRBJ2-1; no firm D call. The CDR3 is 14 residues long. V shed 0 bases and J shed 12 bases, with 15 bases lying between them. Germline V CDR1 and CDR2: WNHNN, SYGVQD (reference sequence). CDR3 DNA: TGCGCCAGCAGTGAGTCGCCCGGCTCACCACGGCAGTTCTTC. Translated: CASSESPGSPRQFF.

Ten or more counts support this clone. The chain is built from TRBV28 and TRBJ1-5, with TRBD1 as a possible D gene (5 bases). V dropped 6 bases and J dropped 7 bases, with 16 bases sitting between them. This CDR3 contains 14 residues. Germline CDR1 MDHEN, CDR2 SYDVKM. The CDR3 region is CASRTGGGDQPQHF. CDR3 coding DNA: TGTGCCAGCAGGACCGGGGGGGGGGACCAGCCCCAGCATTTT.

This clone was recorded many times. The chain joins TRBV5-1 to TRBJ2-5, with 8 positions matching TRBD2. V was clipped by 0 bases and J by 6 bases; unmatched bases: 7. This CDR3 has 15 residues. The germline CDR1 and CDR2 sequences are SGHRS and YFSETQ. For the CDR3, the DNA is TGCGCCAGCAGCTTGGCTACGGCGGGGGGAAAGACCCAGTACTTC. It codes for CASSLATAGGKTQYF.

This clone is labeled medium-sized. The chain is built from TRBV27 and TRBJ1-5, with TRBD1 matching 9 bases. Germline loops: CDR1 MNHEY, CDR2 SMNVEV (reference sequence). The CDR3 is 15 residues long. V trimming: 6 bases; J trimming: 3 bases; junction bases outside the gene matches: 6. The CDR3 region has the DNA TGTGCCAGCAGAGAACAGGGGGCCCTCAATCAGCCCCAGCATTTT. Amino acid sequence: CASREQGALNQPQHF.

This clone was seen only a few times. The rearrangement joins TRBV19 to TRBJ1-2; 9 positions match TRBD1. With 7 bases clipped from V and 12 bases from J, the junction kept 15 bases outside the gene matches. This CDR3 has 14 residues. Germline V lookup: CDR1 LNHDA, CDR2 SQIVND (reference sequence). The CDR3 sequence: CASMDSPGQGIDTF. CDR3 bases: TGTGCCAGTATGGATTCCCCGGGACAGGGTATAGACACCTTC.

This clone has at least ten counts. The J gene is TRBJ1-1, the V gene TRBV28; 7 nucleotides agree with TRBD1. Per germline, CDR1 MDHEN and CDR2 SYDVKM. The CDR3 length is 16 residues. Losses at the gene ends were 8 bases for V and 4 bases for J; bases not matched to a gene: 16. The CDR3: CASATTGNGWGTEAFF. In DNA form, the CDR3 reads TGTGCCAGCGCGACGACAGGGAACGGTTGGGGCACTGAAGCTTTCTTT.

This clone is medium-sized within its sample. V usage is TRBV6-1 and J usage is TRBJ2-1, with TRBD2 matching 8 bases. The CDR3 contains 15 residues. The V gene's germline CDR1 is MNHNS and CDR2 SASEGT. Trimming cost V 2 bases and J 4 bases; bases outside gene matches: 4. The CDR3 spells CASSELAGDYNEQFF. DNA of the CDR3: TGTGCCAGCAGTGAACTAGCGGGCGATTACAATGAGCAGTTCTTC.

The rearrangement joins TRBV5-1 to TRBJ2-3; D is ambiguous. Trimming left V 3 bases short and J 0 bases short, with 5 bases between. The CDR3 is 13 amino acids. The germline V gene has CDR1 SGHRS and CDR2 YFSETQ. In DNA form, the CDR3 reads TGCGCCAGCAGCTCAGATAGCACAGATACGCAGTATTTT. It specifies CASSSDSTDTQYF.

This clone showed up many times. The rearrangement joins TRBV7-2 to TRBJ2-7; 7 bases map to TRBD1. The CDR3 is 13 amino acids. The V gene end was trimmed by 1 base and the J gene end by 3 bases; junction bases not matched to a gene: 0. The germline V gene encodes CDR1 SGHTA and CDR2 FQGNSA. The CDR3: CASSLDRGYEQYF. The DNA for the CDR3 is TGTGCCAGCAGCTTAGACAGGGGCTACGAGCAGTACTTC. Full variable domain (outside the CDR3, taken from reference TRBV7-2 and TRBJ2-7): GAGVSQSPSNKVTEKGKDVELRCDPISGHTALYWYRQSLGQGLEFLIYFQGNSAPDKSGLPSDRFSAERTGGSVSTLTIQRTQQEDSAVYLCASSLDRGYEQYFGPGTRLTVT.

Sample share makes this clone medium-sized (0.01 to 0.1%). The J gene is TRBJ2-5, the V gene TRBV6-1; D remains ambiguous. CDR3 length equals 15 residues. V lost 5 bases to trimming and J lost 1 base, with 14 bases between them. Germline V gene sequence: CDR1 MNHNS, CDR2 SASEGT. The CDR3 bases are TGTGCCAGCAGTTCGTTTACAAGAACCCAAGAGACCCAGTACTTC. Translation: CASSSFTRTQETQYF.

In its sample, this clone is medium-sized. The V and J genes are TRBV15 and TRBJ2-1; 10 bases map to TRBD1. Germline V CDR1 and CDR2: LNHNV, YYDKDF (reference sequence). The CDR3 runs 17 residues. V was pared by 3 bases and J by 6 bases, with 11 bases of the junction left unmatched. DNA of the CDR3: TGTGCCACCAGCAGGTCCGGGACAGGGGCTTTATCCAATGAGCAGTTCTTC. This gives the protein CATSRSGTGALSNEQFF. The full variable domain, its missing parts supplied by reference TRBV15 and TRBJ2-1, is DAMVIQNPRYQVTQFGKPVTLSCSQTLNHNVMYWYQQKSSQAPKLLFHYYDKDFNNEADTPDNFQSRRPNTSFCFLDIRSPGLGDTAMYLCATSRSGTGALSNEQFFGPGTRLTVL.

At least ten counts were recorded for this clone. The V call is TRBV19, the J call TRBJ1-4, with 7 bases matching TRBD1. This CDR3 is built from 17 residues. The germline V gene has CDR1 LNHDA and CDR2 SQIVND (reference sequence). With 4 bases clipped from V and 0 bases from J, the junction kept 8 bases outside the gene matches. CDR3 sequence (DNA): TGTGCCAGTAGTACCCCTTACAGGGGAACAACTAATGAAAAACTGTTTTTT. Protein sequence: CASSTPYRGTTNEKLFF.

Only a few counts were recorded for this clone. The chain is built from TRBV6-2 or TRBV6-3 and TRBJ2-2; unclear D gene. V was shortened by 3 bases and J by 0 bases, with 5 bases between the two germline ends. Germline-derived CDR1 and CDR2 are MNHEY and SVGEGT. The length of the CDR3 is 14 residues. This CDR3 is CASSYAPNTGELFF. The CDR3 nucleotides are TGTGCCAGCAGTTATGCCCCGAACACCGGGGAGCTGTTTTTT.

This clone is medium-sized in the sample. This rearrangement joins TRBV6-1 to TRBJ2-7, with D hard to call. With 8 bases removed from V and 6 bases from J, the gap between germline ends came to 8 bases. This CDR3 spans 10 amino acids. Looked up from germline, CDR1 is MNHNS and CDR2 is SASEGT. The CDR3 sequence: CASGSREQYF. CDR3 coding DNA: TGTGCCAGCGGCAGCCGCGAGCAGTACTTC.

Relative to its sample, this clone is medium-sized (0.01 to 0.1%). The CDR3 DNA follows: TGTGCCAGTACGGAAGAAGGGTGGATTTACGAGCAGTACTTC. The encoded protein is CASTEEGWIYEQYF. The V call is TRBV28, the J call TRBJ2-7; the D is unclear. The CDR3 runs to 14 residues. V lost 9 bases and J 4 bases, leaving 19 bases between the germline ends. The germline V gene encodes CDR1 MDHEN and CDR2 SYDVKM.

This clone was picked up a small number of times. The V gene is TRBV11-3, the J gene TRBJ1-6; D uncertain. Trimming shortened V by 4 bases and J by 2 bases, and 0 bases separated the two germline ends. This CDR3 contains 12 residues. CDR1 SGHNT and CDR2 YENEEA come from the germline V gene. The CDR3 DNA sequence: TGTGCCAGCAGCTCCTATAATTCACCCCTCCACTTT. This sequence encodes CASSSYNSPLHF.

This clone occurred many times. The chain joins TRBV6-2 or TRBV6-3 to TRBJ2-1; D unresolved. CDR1 is MNHEY and CDR2 is SVGEGT in the germline V gene. The CDR3 extends over 14 amino acids. V was trimmed by 2 bases and J by 1 base, leaving 6 bases between them. Here the CDR3 reads CASSYAQSYNEQFF. The DNA of the CDR3 is TGTGCCAGCAGTTACGCCCAATCCTACAATGAGCAGTTCTTC.

At least ten counts were recorded for this clone. J is TRBJ2-1 and V is TRBV11-2; a possible D gene is TRBD2 (6 bases). The germline V gene has CDR1 SGHAT and CDR2 FQNNGV. The CDR3 totals 16 residues. V was trimmed by 5 bases and J by 6 bases, leaving 20 bases between them. The DNA of the CDR3 is TGTGCCAGCAGCCCAACACCTCGGACTACCAGCAATGAGCAGTTCTTC. This codes for CASSPTPRTTSNEQFF.

V gene TRBV11-2 combines with J gene TRBJ1-1; 7 positions agree with TRBD1. There are 14 residues in the CDR3. V lost 5 bases and J lost 6; bases outside the gene matches: 9. Germline assignment: CDR1 SGHAT and CDR2 FQNNGV. The chain's CDR3 is CASSPPLQGSEAFF. The CDR3 DNA reads TGTGCCAGCAGCCCCCCCTTACAGGGGTCTGAAGCTTTCTTT. Drawing the rest from reference TRBV11-2 and TRBJ1-1, the complete variable domain is EAGVAQSPRYKIIEKRQSVAFWCNPISGHATLYWYQQILGQGPKLLIQFQNNGVVDDSQLPKDRFSAERLKGVDSTLKIQPAKLEDSAVYLCASSPPLQGSEAFFGQGTRLTVV.